This T cell receptor beta chain was captured in a study of blood T cell repertoires in COVID-19. Generated by immunoSEQ multiplex PCR, the TCRdb table keeps only in-frame clones and is missing some. The data hold over 95,000 clones, with 81% observed a single time. The CDR3 has 16 residues. Trimming cost V 3 bases and J 7 bases; bases outside gene matches: 8. Germline CDR1 is ENHRY and CDR2 is SYGVKD. The origin of this receptor is a human donor in a cohort sampled during active COVID-19. This sequence joins TRBV10-3 and TRBJ2-2; TRBD1 aligns across 10 bases. The sequencing sample was made of peripheral blood. The CDR3 DNA is TGTGCCATCAGTGAATCCGGGACAGGGGCGAACGGGGAGCTGTTTTTT. Translation gives CAISESGTGANGELFF.